This T cell receptor (beta chain) was documented in a study of response to subunit inactivated influenza vaccine. Study results and limitations: New T cells are recruited in small numbers by each seasonal influenza vaccination, according to the authors' suggestion.

Each CDR3 protein gets one entry after TCRdb re-called the RT-PCR reads with MiXCR. Here the sample spans approximately 500,000 distinct CDR3 sequences, 10% to 15% being singletons. Germline lookup yields CDR1 SGHRS and CDR2 YFSETQ. The CDR3 is 16 amino acids. With 5 bases clipped from V and 5 bases from J, the junction kept 13 bases outside the gene matches. This clonotype was counted only a few times. Its antigen is unknown. The sample was PBMCs from blood, taken around seven weeks after vaccination. This clonotype originated in a man in his fifties who received an inactivated influenza vaccine. The V call is TRBV5-1, the J call TRBJ2-3; 8 nucleotides align to TRBD1. CDR3 residues: CASSWGDRTVVDTQYF. In DNA, the CDR3 is TGCGCCAGCAGTTGGGGGGACAGGACCGTGGTAGATACGCAGTATTTT.